Presented here are 17 T cell receptor beta chains from one specimen sequenced in a study of human T cells and chemical hapten exposure. Time point denoted: pre-sensitization, week 0. The sample's treatment: therapeutic diphenylcyclopropenone sensitization with weekly scalp DPC. MiXCR, run by TCRdb on the RACE reads, gives a single entry per CDR3 protein. The sample consists of approximately 52,000 distinct CDR3 sequences, 9.4% of them appearing once. Source: whole blood, taken in connection with sensitization to the hapten diphenylcyclopropenone (DPC). All receptors come from a woman between 40 and 50 years old with alopecia areata. Some clones in this sample may be carry-over from other donors' samples.

This clonotype was counted a few times. The V gene is TRBV6-1, the J gene TRBJ2-1, with D tentatively TRBD2 (5 bases). The germline V gene encodes CDR1 MNHNS and CDR2 SASEGT. There are 13 residues in the CDR3. Between the trimmed V and J ends, which lost 1 base and 7 bases, there was a span of 8 bases. The CDR3 DNA is TGTGCCAGCAGTGAAGGGGAGATTAATGAGCAGTTCTTC. Translation gives CASSEGEINEQFF.

This clonotype was detected ten times or more. This chain joins TRBV15 and TRBJ1-5; unclear D gene. V lost 5 bases and J 0 bases, leaving 11 bases between the germline ends. The germline V gene encodes CDR1 LNHNV and CDR2 YYDKDF (reference sequence). CDR3 length: 15 amino acids. CDR3 amino acids: CATSGGEFSNQPQHF. The CDR3 DNA reads TGTGCCACCAGCGGTGGGGAATTTAGCAATCAGCCCCAGCATTTT.

This clonotype was observed many times. The chain links TRBV4-1 to TRBJ1-4, with a possible D match to TRBD1 (5 bases). Per the germline V gene, CDR1 is MGHRA and CDR2 is YSYEKL. V lost 8 bases and J 2 bases, leaving 15 bases between the germline ends. This CDR3 comprises 15 residues. This CDR3 is CASGPPRGTNEKLFF. CDR3 nucleotide sequence: TGCGCCAGCGGACCCCCCCGGGGGACTAATGAAAAACTGTTTTTT.

This clonotype was seen at least ten times. V and J are TRBV12-3 or TRBV12-4 and TRBJ2-3; a weak D match, TRBD1 (6 bases). V was trimmed by 6 bases and J by 6 bases, leaving 22 bases between them. The CDR3 is 16 residues long. CDR3: CASRLTGKAFGDTQYF. CDR3 DNA sequence: TGTGCCAGCAGGCTGACAGGCAAGGCGTTTGGGGATACGCAGTATTTT.

The sample holds a few counts of this clonotype. This chain links TRBV5-6 with TRBJ2-1, with D possibly being TRBD1 (6 bases). The V gene lost 1 base and the J gene lost 3 bases, with 11 bases spanning the gap. The CDR3 has 15 residues. CDR1 is SGHDT and CDR2 is YYEEEE in the germline V gene. CDR3 nucleotide sequence: TGTGCCAGCAGCTTGCGGACAGCCCTCTACAATGAGCAGTTCTTC. This gives the protein CASSLRTALYNEQFF.

This clonotype has just a few counts. The chain joins TRBV7-9 to TRBJ2-5; TRBD1 matches 8 bases. This CDR3 region has 15 residues. J gave up 5 bases and V 5 bases, and 10 bases lay outside the gene matches. Germline V lookup: CDR1 SEHNR, CDR2 FQNEAQ (reference sequence). CDR3 amino acids: CASSDGQGIRETQYF. The CDR3 DNA sequence: TGTGCCAGCAGCGACGGACAGGGAATTCGTGAGACCCAGTACTTC. The full variable domain, in which reference TRBV7-9 and TRBJ2-5 provide the parts outside the CDR3, is DTGVSQNPRHKITKRGQNVTFRCDPISEHNRLYWYRQTLGQGPEFLTYFQNEAQLEKSRLLSDRFSAERPKGSFSTLEIQRTEQGDSAMYLCASSDGQGIRETQYFGPGTRLLVL.

The chain carries TRBV3-1 and TRBJ2-6; 8 bases match TRBD1. CDR1 LGHDT and CDR2 YNNKEL come from the germline V gene (reference sequence). The CDR3 covers 18 residues. After removal of 4 bases from V and 3 bases from J, the junction contained 11 bases not matched to a gene. The CDR3: CASSPRQGTQGGANVLTF. DNA of the CDR3: TGTGCCAGCAGCCCTCGACAGGGGACGCAAGGTGGGGCCAACGTCCTGACTTTC.

This clonotype was counted at least ten times. In DNA form, the CDR3 reads TGTGCCAGCAGCCAAGATCGGGGACTAGCGGGGGGCTTTAGCTCCTACAATGAGCAGTTCTTC. Translation: CASSQDRGLAGGFSSYNEQFF. The chain links TRBV3-1 to TRBJ2-1; 15 bases align to TRBD2. The CDR3 contains 21 residues. Trimming took 0 bases from V and 0 from J; bases not matched to a gene: 9. The germline V gene encodes CDR1 LGHDT and CDR2 YNNKEL (reference sequence).

In its sample, this clonotype was seen a few times. The CDR3 sequence is CASSVQGYGGYEQYF. The CDR3 DNA reads TGTGCCAGCAGCGTCCAGGGGTATGGAGGCTACGAGCAGTACTTC. J is TRBJ2-7 and V is TRBV14; possibly TRBD1 for D (6 bases). CDR1 and CDR2 (germline): SGHDN, FVKESK. V was clipped by 5 bases and J by 3 bases, with 17 bases between them. This CDR3 has 15 amino acids.

This clonotype was seen ten or more times. The chain employs TRBV5-1 and TRBJ2-7; 8 nucleotides match TRBD2. The CDR3 length is 12 residues. Losses at the gene ends were 4 bases for V and 7 bases for J; bases not matched to a gene: 4. CDR1 is SGHRS, CDR2 YFSETQ, per germline. CDR3 amino acids: CASSREGVEQYF. The CDR3 nucleotides are TGCGCCAGCAGCCGGGAGGGGGTTGAGCAGTACTTC.

This clonotype was recorded many times. This sequence joins TRBV7-2 and TRBJ1-1, with D hard to call. Germline V lookup: CDR1 SGHTA, CDR2 FQGNSA. V lost 5 bases and J 1 base, leaving 8 bases between the germline ends. This CDR3 comprises 13 residues. The CDR3 sequence: CASSKQRNTEAFF. CDR3 coding DNA: TGTGCCAGCAGCAAACAGAGGAACACTGAAGCTTTCTTT.

This clonotype came up many times. This chain connects TRBV6-5 to TRBJ1-1; maybe TRBD1 (6 bases). The length of the CDR3 is 16 residues. The V gene's germline CDR1 is MNHEY and CDR2 SVGAGI. V lost 5 bases to trimming and J lost 4 bases, with 20 bases between them. CDR3 protein: CASSGPRGSGGTEAFF. In DNA form, the CDR3 reads TGTGCCAGCAGTGGCCCCAGGGGTTCTGGGGGCACTGAAGCTTTCTTT.

This clonotype was recorded once. This CDR3 reads CASRPPYNEQFF. Written as DNA, the CDR3 is TGTGCCAGCAGACCGCCGTACAATGAGCAGTTCTTC. The J gene is TRBJ2-1, the V gene TRBV28; no clear D gene. CDR1 and CDR2 from the germline V gene are MDHEN and SYDVKM. The CDR3 length is 12 residues. V was trimmed by 6 bases and J by 4 bases, leaving 7 bases between them.

The table lists this clonotype with many counts. The chain has TRBV7-2 and TRBJ2-3; either TRBD1 or TRBD2 may supply D (5 bases each). Deletions cut 1 base from V and 2 bases from J, with 19 bases between. Germline V gene data show CDR1 as SGHTA and CDR2 as FQGNSA. The CDR3 has 18 amino acids. The CDR3 coding sequence is TGTGCCAGCAGCTTAGGAGCCCGACCGGGGCAGCTCACAGATACGCAGTATTTT. It encodes CASSLGARPGQLTDTQYF.

This chain connects TRBV6-4 to TRBJ2-3, with no clear D. Germline-derived CDR1 and CDR2 are MRHNA and SNTAGT. Trimming removed 2 bases from V and 0 bases from J, with 6 bases in between. The CDR3 covers 14 residues. The DNA for the CDR3 is TGTGCCAGCAGTGACAGGGCCAGCACAGATACGCAGTATTTT. Amino acid sequence: CASSDRASTDTQYF.

This clonotype was picked up many times. The chain couples TRBV4-1 to TRBJ1-4; D ambiguous. CDR3 length equals 14 residues. With 6 bases removed from V and 8 bases from J, the gap between germline ends came to 16 bases. From germline, CDR1 is MGHRA and CDR2 YSYEKL. The chain's CDR3 is CASSRGRVREKLFF. The CDR3 region has the DNA TGCGCCAGCAGTAGAGGGAGGGTACGCGAAAAACTGTTTTTT.

This clonotype was observed at least ten times. DNA for the CDR3: TGTGCCAGCGCAGACAGCATGAACACTGAAGCTTTCTTT. Translation gives CASADSMNTEAFF. This sequence joins TRBV18 and TRBJ1-1, with D maybe TRBD1 (5 bases). The CDR3 consists of 13 residues. Deletions cut 8 bases from V and 0 bases from J, with 10 bases between. Germline V gene lookup returns CDR1 KGHSH and CDR2 LQKENI.